This is a list of T cell receptor beta chains from one sample in a study of blood T cell repertoires in COVID-19. Libraries were prepared by immunoSEQ multiplex PCR; TCRdb keeps only in-frame clonotypes and omits some of them. The sample lists over 100,000 clones; about 91% were seen once. Material: peripheral blood. Source of these receptors: a man aged 50 to 59 with acute or convalescent COVID-19. Each CDR3 is given with its conserved first and last residue. A D gene is named only where the DNA matches it firmly. Clone size, where shown, is once, few, many, or a class for clones that have expanded.

j_gene | len | v_gene | abundance | d_gene | CDR3nt | CDR3aa
TRBJ1-2 | 15 | TRBV4-1 | - | TRBD1 | TGCGCCAGCAGCCAAACTGGACAGGCGCACTATGGCTACACCTTC | CASSQTGQAHYGYTF
TRBJ1-1 | 14 | TRBV7-3 | - | TRBD1 | TGTGCCAGCAGCCGGACAGGGCCGAACACTGAAGCTTTCTTT | CASSRTGPNTEAFF
TRBJ1-5 | 16 | TRBV15 | - | - | TGTGCCACCAGCAGAGATAGGGGTTATAGCAATCAGCCCCAGCATTTT | CATSRDRGYSNQPQHF
TRBJ2-7 | 15 | TRBV18 | - | TRBD1 | TGTGCCAGCTCCCCCGGGACAGGGGGCCTAAACGAGCAGTACTTC | CASSPGTGGLNEQYF
TRBJ1-1 | 14 | TRBV19 | - | - | TGTGCCAGTAGCTTACAGGGCGCGGACACTGAAGCTTTCTTT | CASSLQGADTEAFF
TRBJ2-1 | 15 | TRBV29-1 | - | - | TGCAGCGTCTCAGGGGCCTCGAGCTCCTACAATGAGCAGTTCTTC | CSVSGASSSYNEQFF
TRBJ1-1 | 14 | TRBV7-3 | - | TRBD1 | TGTGCCAGCACCTCGACAGGGGGCGCGGCTGAAGCTTTCTTT | CASTSTGGAAEAFF
TRBJ1-5 | 12 | TRBV12-5 | - | - | TGTGCTAGTGGCGGTAGCAATCAGCCCCAGCATTTT | CASGGSNQPQHF
TRBJ1-1 | 14 | TRBV5-4 | once | - | TGTGCCAGCAGCTTGGAGCCCGTGAACACTGAAGCTTTCTTT | CASSLEPVNTEAFF
TRBJ1-3 | 13 | TRBV6-5 | - | - | TGTGCCAGCAGTTCCGACACTGGAAACACCATATATTTT | CASSSDTGNTIYF
TRBJ1-4 | 12 | TRBV20-1 | few | - | TGCAGTGCTAGTCTCCAGGGTTCCGTTGGGGTTTTT | CSASLQGSVGVF
TRBJ1-5 | 14 | TRBV15 | - | - | TGTGCCACCAGCAGGACAGGAGCCAATCAGCCCCAGCATTTT | CATSRTGANQPQHF
TRBJ2-5 | 15 | TRBV5-1 | - | - | TGCGCCAGCAGCTTAGAGGGGGGGTACCAAGAGACCCAGTACTTC | CASSLEGGYQETQYF
TRBJ1-1 | 13 | TRBV19 | - | - | TGTGCCGGGCGGGCGGCGATGAACACTGAAGCTTTCTTT | CAGRAAMNTEAFF
TRBJ1-5 | 15 | TRBV5-1 | - | - | TGCGCCAGCAGCTTGGCAGGGGCAAATAATCAGCCCCAGCATTTT | CASSLAGANNQPQHF
TRBJ1-4 | 15 | TRBV6-6 | - | TRBD1 | TGTGCCAGCAGTTTTCCGGGACAGGGAGAAGAAAAACTGTTTTTT | CASSFPGQGEEKLFF
TRBJ2-7 | 15 | TRBV7-9 | - | - | TGTGCCAGCAGCCTCCTGGGCGGGAACTCCTACGAGCAGTACTTC | CASSLLGGNSYEQYF
TRBJ1-6 | 15 | TRBV5-5 | - | TRBD1 | TGTGCCAGCACCCCAGACAGGGGAATCGTTGCACCCCTCCACTTT | CASTPDRGIVAPLHF
TRBJ2-7 | 13 | TRBV12-3/TRBV12-4 | - | TRBD1 | TGTGCCAGCAGCCCGGGACAGGACTACGAGCAGTACTTC | CASSPGQDYEQYF
TRBJ1-4 | 15 | TRBV15 | - | TRBD1 | TGTGCCACCAGCAGGTCGGAGGGGGCAGGTGAAAAACTGTTTTTT | CATSRSEGAGEKLFF
TRBJ1-1 | 15 | TRBV18 | - | - | TGTGCCAGCTCACGGTGGGCAGGGCAGAACACTGAAGCTTTCTTT | CASSRWAGQNTEAFF
TRBJ1-3 | 15 | TRBV7-9 | - | - | TGTGCCAGCACCCTAGGGGCCCCATCTGGAAACACCATATATTTT | CASTLGAPSGNTIYF
TRBJ2-7 | 15 | TRBV7-2 | - | - | TGTGCCAGCAGTCCATCCAGTGGGCGCTCCTACGAGCAGTACTTC | CASSPSSGRSYEQYF
TRBJ1-5 | 17 | TRBV19 | - | TRBD1 | TGTGCCAGTAGTATAGATCTAGGTGGACAGGGCAATCAGCCCCAGCATTTT | CASSIDLGGQGNQPQHF
TRBJ1-1 | 15 | TRBV23-1 | - | - | TGCGCCAGCAGTCAATCCACTCAGGTGAACACTGAAGCTTTCTTT | CASSQSTQVNTEAFF
TRBJ1-4 | 20 | TRBV5-1 | - | TRBD1 | TGCGCCAGCAGCTTGGGGGGACAGTTGGCCCCTTTTCCAACTAATGAAAAACTGTTTTTT | CASSLGGQLAPFPTNEKLFF
TRBJ2-1 | 16 | TRBV9 | few | TRBD2 | TGTGCCAGCAGCGCCACCGGGACTAGCGGTTACAATGAGCAGTTCTTC | CASSATGTSGYNEQFF
TRBJ1-6 | 14 | TRBV25-1 | once | - | TGTGCCAGTCAAATGGAGGTATATAATTCACCCCTCCACTTT | CASQMEVYNSPLHF
TRBJ1-5 | 14 | TRBV2 | - | - | TGTGCCAGCAGTGTGGCCAGTAATAATCAGCCCCAGCATTTT | CASSVASNNQPQHF
TRBJ2-1 | 13 | TRBV30 | - | TRBD1 | TGTGCCTGGAGTGTGGACAGGGGTAGTGGGCAGTTCTTC | CAWSVDRGSGQFF
TRBJ2-4 | 17 | TRBV3-1/TRBV3-2 | - | - | TGTGCCAGCAGCCAAGGACTTGGGCAGGGCCGGAAAAACATTCAGTACTTC | CASSQGLGQGRKNIQYF
TRBJ1-2 | 15 | TRBV2 | - | - | TGTGCCAGCAGGGGAGGCGCCCGGCCTAACTATGGCTACACCTTC | CASRGGARPNYGYTF
TRBJ2-5 | 15 | TRBV9 | - | - | TGTGCCAGCAGCGGGGGCCAGGGCCACCAAGAGACCCAGTACTTC | CASSGGQGHQETQYF